Detailed here is one T cell receptor (beta chain). Its antigen remains unknown. Germline and junction disagree at one end, which may indicate a read error. The data derive from a study of cytomegalovirus exposure and HLA in healthy donors. Study-level findings and limits: Per a prior analysis, the majority of TCR beta V segments were productive roughly 90% or roughly 30% of the time.

The CDR3 loop spans 15 amino acids. From germline, CDR1 is SSHAT and CDR2 FNYEAQ (reference sequence). Amplification used 60 Vbeta primers and 13 Jbeta primers. Libraries were prepared by immunoSEQ multiplex PCR; TCRdb keeps only in-frame clonotypes and omits some of them. The table has more than 85,000 clones, around 70% seen once. The TCR comes from a woman between 50 and 59 years old in good health and CMV-seropositive. The sequencing input was PBMCs. The gene calls are TRBV7-7 and TRBJ2-3; D perhaps matches TRBD2 (6 bases). CDR3 loop: CASSLGSGSTDTQYF. CDR3 DNA: TGTGCTAGCAGCTTAGGGAGCGGGAGCACAGATACGCAGTATTTT.